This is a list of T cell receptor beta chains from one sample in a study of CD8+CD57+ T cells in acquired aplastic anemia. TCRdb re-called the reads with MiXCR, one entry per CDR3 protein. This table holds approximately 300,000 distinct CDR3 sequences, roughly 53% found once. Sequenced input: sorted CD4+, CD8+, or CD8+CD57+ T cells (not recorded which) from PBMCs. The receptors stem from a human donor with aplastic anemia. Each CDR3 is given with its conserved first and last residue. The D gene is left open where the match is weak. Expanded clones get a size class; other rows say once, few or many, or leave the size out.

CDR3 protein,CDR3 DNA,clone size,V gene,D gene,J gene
CASSPGLAGVKTGELFF,TGTGCCAGCAGCCCTGGACTAGCGGGAGTTAAAACCGGGGAGCTGTTTTTT,NA,TRBV7-6,TRBD2,TRBJ2-2
CASSSGWAGGETQYF,TGTGCCAGCAGCTCGGGGTGGGCGGGAGGAGAGACCCAGTACTTC,NA,TRBV7-7,TRBD2,TRBJ2-5
CASSVGRENQPQHF,TGTGCCAGCAGCGTAGGTAGGGAGAATCAGCCCCAGCATTTT,many,TRBV9,NA,TRBJ1-5
CATSRDRDRVNQPQHF,TGTGCCACCAGCAGGGACCGGGACAGGGTTAACCAGCCCCAGCATTTT,NA,TRBV15,TRBD1,TRBJ1-5
CASRGLHYGYTF,TGTGCCAGCAGGGGCCTCCACTATGGCTACACCTTC,once,TRBV10-1,NA,TRBJ1-2
CASSQPAENTEAFF,TGTGCCAGCAGCCAACCCGCGGAGAACACTGAAGCTTTCTTT,NA,TRBV7-9,NA,TRBJ1-1
CATSDYRDSTDTQYF,TGTGCCACCAGTGACTACCGGGACAGCACAGATACGCAGTATTTT,NA,TRBV24-1,NA,TRBJ2-3
CSARDSGKGVKLFF,TGCAGTGCTAGAGATAGTGGGAAGGGCGTAAAACTGTTTTTT,NA,TRBV20-1,NA,TRBJ1-4
CSASESTDTQYF,TGCAGTGCTAGCGAGAGCACAGATACGCAGTATTTT,few,TRBV20-1,NA,TRBJ2-3
CASSSAGPEDTQYF,TGTGCCAGCAGCTCGGCGGGGCCGGAGGATACGCAGTATTTT,NA,TRBV7-6,NA,TRBJ2-3
CASNRGSPLNTEAFF,TGTGCCAGCAACAGGGGATCCCCCCTGAACACTGAAGCTTTCTTT,many,TRBV27,TRBD1,TRBJ1-1
CASSSSRWDTDTQYF,TGTGCCAGCAGTAGCTCACGGTGGGACACAGATACGCAGTATTTT,NA,TRBV7-2,NA,TRBJ2-3